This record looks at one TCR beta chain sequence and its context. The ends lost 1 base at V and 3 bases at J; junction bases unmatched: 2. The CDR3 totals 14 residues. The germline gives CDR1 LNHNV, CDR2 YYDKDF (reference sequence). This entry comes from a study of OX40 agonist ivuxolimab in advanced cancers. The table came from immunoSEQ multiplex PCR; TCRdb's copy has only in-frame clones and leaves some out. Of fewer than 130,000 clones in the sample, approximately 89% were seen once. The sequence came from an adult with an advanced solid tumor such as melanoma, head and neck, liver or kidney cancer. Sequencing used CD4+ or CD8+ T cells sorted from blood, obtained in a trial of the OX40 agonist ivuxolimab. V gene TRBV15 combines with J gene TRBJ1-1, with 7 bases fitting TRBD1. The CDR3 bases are TGTGCCACCAGCAGAGGACAGGGATACACTGAAGCTTTCTTT. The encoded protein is CATSRGQGYTEAFF.